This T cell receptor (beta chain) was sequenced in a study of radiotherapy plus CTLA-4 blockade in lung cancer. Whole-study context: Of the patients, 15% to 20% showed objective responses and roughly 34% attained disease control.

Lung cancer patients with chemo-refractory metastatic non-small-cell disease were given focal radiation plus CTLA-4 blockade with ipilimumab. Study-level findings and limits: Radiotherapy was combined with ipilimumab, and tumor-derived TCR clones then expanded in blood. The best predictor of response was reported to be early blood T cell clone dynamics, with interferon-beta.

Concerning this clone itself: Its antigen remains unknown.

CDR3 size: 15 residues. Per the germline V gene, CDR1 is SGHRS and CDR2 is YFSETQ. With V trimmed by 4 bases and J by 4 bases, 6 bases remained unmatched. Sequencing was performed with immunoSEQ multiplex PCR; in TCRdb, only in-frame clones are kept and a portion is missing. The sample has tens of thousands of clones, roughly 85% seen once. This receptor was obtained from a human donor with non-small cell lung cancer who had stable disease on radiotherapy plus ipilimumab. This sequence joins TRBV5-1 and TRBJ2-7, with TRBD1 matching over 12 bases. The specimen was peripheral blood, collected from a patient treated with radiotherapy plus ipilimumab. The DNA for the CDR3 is TGCGCCAGCAGCCTGGGGACAGGGGGCAGGTACGAGCAGTACTTC. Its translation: CASSLGTGGRYEQYF.